A selection of T cell receptor beta chains follows, all from one sample in a study of cytomegalovirus exposure and HLA in healthy donors. Repertoires were generated with immunoSEQ multiplex PCR, while TCRdb's copy carries only in-frame clones and drops some. Among over 100,000 clones listed, around 70% were seen once. The sequenced material came from PBMCs. Receptor source: a woman in her sixties or seventies in good health and CMV-seropositive. Both conserved end residues are part of each CDR3. A D gene is named only where the DNA matches it firmly. Only some rows state a clone size, as once, few, many or a class for expanded clones.

clone size | D gene | J gene | V gene | CDR3 protein | CDR3 DNA
NA | NA | TRBJ1-2 | TRBV10-3 | CAISDRVSYGYTF | TGTGCCATCAGTGACAGGGTTAGCTATGGCTACACCTTC
NA | TRBD1 | TRBJ1-1 | TRBV5-1 | CASRQTGDEAFF | TGCGCCAGCAGGCAAACAGGGGATGAAGCTTTCTTT
NA | NA | TRBJ1-2 | TRBV6-4 | CASSDSGSAGYGYTF | TGTGCCAGCAGTGACTCGGGATCGGCGGGCTATGGCTACACCTTC
few | TRBD2 | TRBJ2-1 | TRBV30 | CAWSVRMTSGSYNEQFF | TGTGCCTGGAGTGTAAGGATGACTAGCGGGAGCTACAATGAGCAGTTCTTC
NA | TRBD1 | TRBJ2-5 | TRBV29-1 | CSVEKGGEGSQYF | TGCAGCGTTGAAAAAGGGGGCGAAGGGTCCCAGTACTTC
NA | NA | TRBJ1-1 | TRBV30 | CAWTYRTEAFF | TGTGCCTGGACCTATCGGACTGAAGCTTTCTTT
NA | NA | TRBJ1-1 | TRBV30 | CAWSVLRNTEAFF | TGTGCCTGGAGTGTACTCCGGAACACTGAAGCTTTCTTT
NA | NA | TRBJ1-5 | TRBV6-5 | CASSQVKNQPQHF | TGTGCCAGCAGTCAGGTCAAAAATCAGCCCCAGCATTTT
NA | NA | TRBJ2-5 | TRBV19 | CASSPPGRGGRETQYF | TGTGCCAGTAGTCCCCCCGGGAGAGGGGGCAGGGAGACCCAGTACTTC
once | NA | TRBJ2-5 | TRBV10-2 | CASTPGQRQGTQYF | TGCGCCAGCACCCCGGGCCAGCGTCAGGGGACCCAGTACTTC
NA | NA | TRBJ1-2 | TRBV6-6 | CASTVRGYGYTF | TGTGCCAGCACCGTAAGGGGCTATGGCTACACCTTC
NA | TRBD2 | TRBJ2-1 | TRBV20-1 | CSASSGGAKFF | TGCAGTGCTAGTAGCGGGGGGGCCAAGTTCTTC
NA | TRBD1 | TRBJ1-2 | TRBV7-8 | CASRPSTGEVSF | TGTGCCAGCAGGCCTTCAACAGGGGAGGTTAGTTTC
NA | NA | TRBJ2-1 | TRBV2 | CASKAGVDYNEQFF | TGTGCCAGCAAGGCAGGGGTAGACTACAATGAGCAGTTCTTC
NA | TRBD1 | TRBJ1-2 | TRBV7-9 | CASAEGAGGYTF | TGTGCCAGCGCCGAGGGGGCAGGTGGCTACACCTTC
NA | NA | TRBJ2-5 | TRBV5-1 | CASSLLPHGQNQETQYF | TGCGCCAGCAGCTTGTTACCCCACGGACAAAACCAAGAGACCCAGTACTTC
NA | TRBD2 | TRBJ2-3 | TRBV10-3 | CAISDSYSGGTDTQYF | TGTGCCATCAGTGACTCATATAGCGGGGGCACAGATACGCAGTATTTT
NA | TRBD1 | TRBJ1-5 | TRBV6-1 | CASRIGQGADQPQHF | TGTGCCAGCAGGATAGGACAGGGTGCCGATCAGCCCCAGCATTTT
NA | NA | TRBJ1-5 | TRBV9 | CASSEGDQPQHF | TGTGCCAGCAGCGAGGGGGACCAGCCCCAGCATTTT
few | NA | TRBJ2-1 | TRBV7-3 | CASSFRDNEQFF | TGTGCCAGCAGCTTCCGAGACAATGAGCAGTTCTTC
NA | TRBD1 | TRBJ1-4 | TRBV15 | CATAGTGFTNEKLFF | TGTGCCACAGCCGGGACAGGGTTCACTAATGAAAAACTGTTTTTT
NA | NA | TRBJ1-2 | TRBV5-8 | CASSLTDRYGYTF | TGTGCCAGCAGCTTAACAGATCGCTATGGCTACACCTTC
few | TRBD1 | TRBJ2-3 | TRBV11-3 | CASSPGQGASTDTQYF | TGTGCCAGCAGCCCAGGACAGGGGGCAAGCACAGATACGCAGTATTTT
few | NA | TRBJ2-7 | TRBV6-9 | CASRVRRSTSYEQYF | TGTGCCAGCAGAGTTCGACGGAGCACCTCCTACGAGCAGTACTTC
NA | TRBD1 | TRBJ2-6 | TRBV30 | CAWSAGTDGANVLTF | TGTGCCTGGAGTGCTGGGACAGATGGGGCCAACGTCCTGACTTTC
NA | TRBD1 | TRBJ1-5 | TRBV7-6 | CASSLGQGWPQHF | TGTGCCAGCAGCTTAGGACAGGGATGGCCCCAGCATTTT
NA | TRBD2 | TRBJ2-3 | TRBV5-1 | CASSIGLAGERGTQYF | TGCGCCAGCAGCATTGGACTAGCGGGGGAGAGGGGTACGCAGTATTTT
NA | NA | TRBJ2-5 | TRBV5-1 | CASSLEVGGAETQYF | TGCGCCAGCAGCTTGGAGGTCGGCGGGGCGGAGACCCAGTACTTC